This T cell receptor beta chain was sequenced during a study of shared clonotypes between healthy human individuals. The assay was immunoSEQ multiplex PCR, and TCRdb's table has in-frame clones only and misses some. Of 2 million to 2.5 million clones in the sample, approximately 96% are singletons; the top ten hold roughly 0.13%. Per the germline V gene, CDR1 is SGHDT and CDR2 is YYEEEE. V shed 4 bases, J shed 4 bases, and the junction held 6 bases outside the gene matches. The CDR3 contains 16 residues. This clonotype originated in a man younger than 30 in good health. This rearrangement joins TRBV5-6 to TRBJ2-2, with 11 bases fitting TRBD1. Sequencing was performed on naive CD4+ T cells sorted from blood. Subset reported: CD45RA+ positively selected. CDR3 loop: CASSHSGTGGTGELFF. In DNA, the CDR3 is TGTGCCAGCAGCCACTCCGGGACAGGGGGCACCGGGGAGCTGTTTTTT.